This TCR beta chain was sequenced in a study of cytomegalovirus exposure and HLA in healthy donors. Use of 60 Vbeta and 13 Jbeta primers characterized the PCR. Produced via immunoSEQ multiplex PCR; TCRdb's table is partial and in-frame only. Among 150,000 or so clones, around 80% were seen once, and the ten largest hold 1%. This TCR came from a woman aged 45-65 years in good health and CMV-seropositive. Sequences were obtained from PBMCs.

The CDR3 coding sequence is TGTGCCAGCAGACAAACAGGGGTAGGGGGAAACACCATATATTTT. Translating it yields CASRQTGVGGNTIYF. This chain joins TRBV2 and TRBJ1-3; 7 nucleotides match TRBD1. The J segment lost 4 bases and the V segment lost 6 bases, leaving 9 bases of the junction unmatched. CDR1 and CDR2 (germline): SNHLY, FYNNEI. The CDR3 contains 15 residues.